The present entry profiles one T cell receptor beta chain with its context. This clonotype was counted at least ten times. Its antigen remains undetermined. No base-level quality is on record; no much larger clone is a single base apart. The listed sequencing device is Illumina HiSeq 1500. The public reads were reanalyzed by TCRdb: fastp trimming at Q25, MiXCR alignment, in-frame beta chains only. Each record represents a unique CDR3 protein, reported with the most common genes and DNA among its rows. Within this sample are around 120,000 distinct CDR3 sequences, with 8.8% of them counted one time only. Around 10% of the sample goes to the ten largest clones. The data derive from a study of T cell repertoires in cytomegalovirus infection (dated by TCRdb to between 2017 and 2020). For the wider study: Donor HLA type was relevant to the analysis, as public TCR beta signatures indicated carriage of CMV infection together with the matching HLA type. Broad study findings and their caveats: Cumulative frequency of public TCR beta family members discriminated carriers of CMV infection plus the relevant HLA type in this cohort and an independent roughly 330-donor cohort. The ex vivo response was dominated by HLA-C-restricted CMV-specific TCR beta clonotypes, which also provided the single most frequent clonotype in two of eight donors.

V is pared back by 3 bases and J by 2 bases, with 11 bases lying between the germline termini. From a lookup of the germline V gene (reference sequence), CDR1 and CDR2 are LNHDA and SQIVND. From its cysteine to its phenylalanine, the CDR3 spans 16 amino acids. Only CDR3 DNA is held: 48 bases, read in frame from base 1. This clonotype originated in a human donor in good health (CMV status not recorded). Some clones in this sample may be carry-over from other donors' samples. This chain joins TRBV19 to TRBJ1-6; too little of a D gene remains to name it. Sequencing used PBMCs. The CDR3 protein is CASSMTGITYNSPLHF. The DNA sequence follows: TGTGCCAGTAGTATGACCGGGATCACCTATAATTCACCCCTCCACTTT.